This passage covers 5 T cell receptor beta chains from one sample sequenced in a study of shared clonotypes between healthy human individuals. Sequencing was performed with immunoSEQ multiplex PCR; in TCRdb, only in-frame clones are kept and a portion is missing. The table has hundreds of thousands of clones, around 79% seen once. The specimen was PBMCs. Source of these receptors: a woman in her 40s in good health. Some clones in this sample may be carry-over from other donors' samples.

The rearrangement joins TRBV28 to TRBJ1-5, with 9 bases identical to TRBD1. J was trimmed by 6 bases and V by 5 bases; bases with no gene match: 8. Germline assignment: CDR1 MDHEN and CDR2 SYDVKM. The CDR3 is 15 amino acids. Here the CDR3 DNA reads TGTGCCAGCAGTCCATGGGACAGGGAGGGTCAGCCCCAGCATTTT. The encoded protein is CASSPWDREGQPQHF.

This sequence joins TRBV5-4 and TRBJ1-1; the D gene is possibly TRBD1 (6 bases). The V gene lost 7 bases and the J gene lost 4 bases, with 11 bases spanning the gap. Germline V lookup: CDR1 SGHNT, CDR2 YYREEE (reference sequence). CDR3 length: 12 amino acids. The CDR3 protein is CASHREGTEAFF. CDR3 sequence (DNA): TGTGCCAGCCACAGGGAGGGCACTGAAGCTTTCTTT.

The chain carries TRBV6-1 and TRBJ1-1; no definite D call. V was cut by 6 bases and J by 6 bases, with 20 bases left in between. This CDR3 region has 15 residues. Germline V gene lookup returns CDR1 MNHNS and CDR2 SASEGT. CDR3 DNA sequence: TGTGCCAGCAGCGCTTTGGGTGGCTGGGAACCTGAAGCTTTCTTT. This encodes CASSALGGWEPEAFF.

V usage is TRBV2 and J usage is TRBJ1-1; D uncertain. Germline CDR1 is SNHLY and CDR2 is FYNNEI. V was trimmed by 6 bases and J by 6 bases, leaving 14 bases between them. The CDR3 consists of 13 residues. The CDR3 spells CASRPTLSAEAFF. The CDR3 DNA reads TGTGCCAGCAGGCCTACTCTTTCCGCTGAAGCTTTCTTT.

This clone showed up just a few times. The CDR3 bases are TGTGCCAGCAGTTTTAGGGGAAGCAATCAGCCCCAGCATTTT. Translating gives CASSFRGSNQPQHF. The chain has TRBV27 and TRBJ1-5; tentatively, D is TRBD1 (5 bases). CDR1 is MNHEY and CDR2 is SMNVEV in the germline V gene (reference sequence). The CDR3 length is 14 residues. Trimming took 3 bases from V and 1 from J, leaving 7 bases between them.